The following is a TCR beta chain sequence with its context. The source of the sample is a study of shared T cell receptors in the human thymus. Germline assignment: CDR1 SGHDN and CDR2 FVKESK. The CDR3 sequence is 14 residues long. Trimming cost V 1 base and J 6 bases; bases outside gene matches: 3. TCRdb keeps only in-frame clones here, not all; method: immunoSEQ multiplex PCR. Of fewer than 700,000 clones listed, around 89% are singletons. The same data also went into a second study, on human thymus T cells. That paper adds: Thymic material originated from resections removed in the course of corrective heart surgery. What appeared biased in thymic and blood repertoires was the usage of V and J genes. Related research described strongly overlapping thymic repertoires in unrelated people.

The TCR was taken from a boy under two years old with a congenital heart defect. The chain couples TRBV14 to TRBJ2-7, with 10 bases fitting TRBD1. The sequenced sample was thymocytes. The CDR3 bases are TGTGCCAGCAGCCAAGCTAGACAGGGGGCCGAGCAGTACTTC. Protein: CASSQARQGAEQYF.